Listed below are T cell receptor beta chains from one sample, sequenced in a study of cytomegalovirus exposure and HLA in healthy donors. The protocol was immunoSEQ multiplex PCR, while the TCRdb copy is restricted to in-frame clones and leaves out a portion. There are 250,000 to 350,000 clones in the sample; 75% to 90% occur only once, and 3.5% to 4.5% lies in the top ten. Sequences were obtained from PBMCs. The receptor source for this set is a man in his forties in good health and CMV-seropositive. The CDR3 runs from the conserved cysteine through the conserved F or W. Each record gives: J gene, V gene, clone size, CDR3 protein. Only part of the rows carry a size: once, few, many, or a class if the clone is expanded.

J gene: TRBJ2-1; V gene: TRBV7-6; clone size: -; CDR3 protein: CASSLGVSGRAYNEQFF
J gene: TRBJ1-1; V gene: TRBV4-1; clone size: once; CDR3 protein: CASSQDQGGTEAFF
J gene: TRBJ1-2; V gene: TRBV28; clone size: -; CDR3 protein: CASSPPDSQFYGYTF
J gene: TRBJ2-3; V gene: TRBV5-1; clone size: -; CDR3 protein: CASSLTSGSRNTQYF
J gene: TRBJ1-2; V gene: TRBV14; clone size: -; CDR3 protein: CASSQEGGGYTF
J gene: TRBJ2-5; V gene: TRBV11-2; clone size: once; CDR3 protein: CASSSAGQTIGTQYF
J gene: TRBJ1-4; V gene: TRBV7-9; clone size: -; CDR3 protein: CASSLVSGTVNEKLFF
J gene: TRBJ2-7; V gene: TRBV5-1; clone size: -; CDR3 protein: CASSIGQGPYEQYF
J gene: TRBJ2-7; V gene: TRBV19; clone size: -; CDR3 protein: CATGQRNYEQYF
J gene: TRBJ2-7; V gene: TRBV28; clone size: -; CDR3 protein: CASRGQGAGEQYF
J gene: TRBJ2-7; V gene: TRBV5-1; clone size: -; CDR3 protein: CASSRAGYEQYF
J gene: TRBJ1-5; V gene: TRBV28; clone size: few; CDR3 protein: CASSLLAGNQPQHF
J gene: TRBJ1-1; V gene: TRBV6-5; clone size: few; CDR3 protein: CASSTPGQGHTEAFF
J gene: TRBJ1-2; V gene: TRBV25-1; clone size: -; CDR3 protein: CASSEYRGYTF
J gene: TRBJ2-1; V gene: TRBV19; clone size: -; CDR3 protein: CASSIVASGGGNEQFF
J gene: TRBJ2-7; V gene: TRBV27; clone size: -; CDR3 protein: CASSLAGVSSYEQYF
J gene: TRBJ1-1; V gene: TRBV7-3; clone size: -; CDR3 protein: CASSLQGNTEAFF
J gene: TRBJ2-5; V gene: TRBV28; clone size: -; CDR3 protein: CASSLGTGGETQYF
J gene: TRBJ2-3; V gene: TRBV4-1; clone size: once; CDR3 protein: CASNDIGRGPDTQYF
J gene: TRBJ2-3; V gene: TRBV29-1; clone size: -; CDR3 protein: CSVEQATDTQYF
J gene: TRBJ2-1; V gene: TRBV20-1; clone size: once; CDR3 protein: CSAEHHNEQFF
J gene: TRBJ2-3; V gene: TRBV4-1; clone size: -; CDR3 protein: CASRGLAGTTDTQYF
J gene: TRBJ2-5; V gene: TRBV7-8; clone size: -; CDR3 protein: CASSAKRLTGVTTQETQYF
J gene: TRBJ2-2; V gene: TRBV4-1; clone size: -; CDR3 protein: CASSQGWGGLLTGELFF
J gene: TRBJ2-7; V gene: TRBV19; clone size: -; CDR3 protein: CASSISSAGGYEQYF
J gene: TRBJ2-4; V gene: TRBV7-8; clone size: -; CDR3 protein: CASSTDTENIQYF
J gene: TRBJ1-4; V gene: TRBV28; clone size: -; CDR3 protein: CASTEPRGATNEKLFF
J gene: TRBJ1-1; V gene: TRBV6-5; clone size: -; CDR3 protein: CASSYSRQGNTEAFF
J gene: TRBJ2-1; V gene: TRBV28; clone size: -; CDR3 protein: CASSFHRGPDEQFF
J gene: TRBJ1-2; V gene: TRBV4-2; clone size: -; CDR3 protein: CASSHGLRGPGYTF
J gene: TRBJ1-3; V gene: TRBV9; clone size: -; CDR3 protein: CASSQTGGSGNTIYF
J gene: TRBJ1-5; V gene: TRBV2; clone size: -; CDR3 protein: CARLSHGVDQPQHF
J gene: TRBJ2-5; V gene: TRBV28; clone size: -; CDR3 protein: CASSLPLGAGETQYF
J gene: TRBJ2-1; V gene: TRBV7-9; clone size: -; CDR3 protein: CASSRSGLSSYNEQFF
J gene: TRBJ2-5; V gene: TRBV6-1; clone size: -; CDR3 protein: CASSGRDSLQETQYF
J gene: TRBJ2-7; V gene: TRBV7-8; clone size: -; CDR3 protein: CASSSSGGGRRYEQYF
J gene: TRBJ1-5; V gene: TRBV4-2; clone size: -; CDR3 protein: CASSQDIGQGNQPQHF
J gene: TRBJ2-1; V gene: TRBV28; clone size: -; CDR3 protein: CASSLQALSYNEQFF
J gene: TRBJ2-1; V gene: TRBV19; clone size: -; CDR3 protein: CASSGGRRNEQFF
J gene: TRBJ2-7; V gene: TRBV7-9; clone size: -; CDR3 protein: CASSLTLLFGREAVHEQYF
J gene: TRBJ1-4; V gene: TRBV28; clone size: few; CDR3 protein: CATTATNEKLFF
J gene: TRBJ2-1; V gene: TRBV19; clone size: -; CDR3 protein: CASSIRVRRDEQFF
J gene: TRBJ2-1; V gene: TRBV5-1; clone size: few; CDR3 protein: CASSPAPGGTSYNEQFF